The clone carrying this T cell receptor beta chain was detected a few times. As yet, its antigen is unknown. The CDR3 sequence is 16 residues long. Germline values: CDR1 MNHEY, CDR2 SMNVEV (reference sequence). Trimming took 6 bases from V and 2 from J, leaving 19 bases between them. The data were obtained in a study of beta chain features in type 1 diabetes. Study-wide points: Whatever favoring of shorter templates PCR might show would apply equally to patients and controls. Shortening that was moderate but significant affected the TCRB CDR3s of Type 1 diabetes patients in all four CD4+ subsets.

Expressed TCRB transcripts were sequenced, since all the RNA that had been isolated was reverse transcribed. Assay: immunoSEQ multiplex PCR; the TCRdb copy retains only in-frame clones and omits some. The profile shows a few hundred thousand clones, 20% to 25% of them singletons. The gene calls are TRBV27 and TRBJ2-5, with D perhaps matching TRBD1 (5 bases). The clonotype was recovered from a woman aged 25 to 45 with type 1 diabetes. Specimen: naive CD4+ T cells from blood. CDR3 loop: CASSFKGRGIQETQYF. DNA for the CDR3: TGTGCCAGCAGCTTTAAGGGGCGAGGCATTCAAGAGACCCAGTACTTC.